The 9 T cell receptor beta chains given below trace back to one sample, sequenced in a study of molecular identifiers for immune sequencing clone quantification. TCRdb processed the PCR reads anew with MiXCR; each CDR3 protein has one entry. Of 50,000 to 65,000 distinct CDR3 sequences in the sample, about 25% are singletons; the top ten hold 1.5% to 2%. Sample: naive CD8+ T cells from blood, with Jurkat cell RNA spiked in. As for subset: FACS-sorted CD8+CD4-CCR7+CD45RA+ naive T cells. Receptors originate from a human donor in good health. Some libraries in this study had Jurkat cell RNA spiked in.

This clonotype was picked up many times. This chain links TRBV18 with TRBJ1-1, with 8 nucleotides matching TRBD1. This CDR3 region has 17 residues. The V gene end was trimmed by 4 bases and the J gene end by 0 bases; junction bases not matched to a gene: 10. The germline V gene encodes CDR1 KGHSH and CDR2 LQKENI. Here the CDR3 reads CASSREDRAVMNTEAFF. The CDR3 bases are TGTGCCAGCTCACGAGAGGACAGGGCCGTAATGAACACTGAAGCTTTCTTT. The full variable domain, completed using reference TRBV18 and TRBJ1-1, is NAGVMQNPRHLVRRRGQEARLRCSPMKGHSHVYWYRQLPEEGLKFMVYLQKENIIDESGMPKERFSAEFPKEGPSILRIQQVVRGDSAAYFCASSREDRAVMNTEAFFGQGTRLTVV.

This clonotype was seen at least ten times. The chain combines TRBV6-6 with TRBJ1-5; possible D gene TRBD1, 5 bases. V was clipped by 0 bases and J by 2 bases, with 8 bases between them. CDR3 length: 15 residues. Germline CDR1 MNHNY, CDR2 SVGAGI (reference sequence). The CDR3 protein is CASSYSGGGNQPQHF. Written as DNA, the CDR3 is TGTGCCAGCAGTTACTCTGGAGGGGGCAATCAGCCCCAGCATTTT.

This clonotype was recorded at least ten times. This rearrangement joins TRBV19 to TRBJ2-3, with D perhaps TRBD1 (5 bases). This CDR3 spans 17 amino acids. Germline loops: CDR1 LNHDA, CDR2 SQIVND (reference sequence). Trimming left V 3 bases short and J 4 bases short, with 20 bases between. As DNA, the CDR3 is TGTGCCAGTAGTATCTTCTCGACAGCCTCGGTGTCAGATACGCAGTATTTT. This translates into CASSIFSTASVSDTQYF.

About this clonotype: Given a much more abundant clone one base away, this may be a read error. The chain links TRBV9 to TRBJ1-2; D is unresolved. From germline, CDR1 is SGDLS and CDR2 YYNGEE. The CDR3 runs to 14 residues. CDR3 sequence (DNA): TGTGCCAGCAGCGTAGGATCGCCTAACTATGCCTACACCTTC. It encodes CASSVGSPNYAYTF.

This clonotype has ten or more counts. The J gene is TRBJ2-7, the V gene TRBV20-1, with 8 positions matching TRBD1. From germline, CDR1 is DFQATT and CDR2 SNEGSKA (reference sequence). The CDR3 runs 17 residues. Trimming cost V 1 base and J 5 bases; bases outside gene matches: 16. CDR3 region: CSARVARRTGKLDEQYF. The CDR3 coding sequence is TGCAGTGCTAGAGTTGCTCGGCGGACAGGGAAATTGGACGAGCAGTACTTC.

Turning to this clonotype: Given a much more abundant clone one base away, this may be a read error. The J gene is TRBJ1-4, the V gene TRBV9; D unclear. This CDR3 region has 15 residues. CDR1 and CDR2 (germline): SGDLS, YYNGEE. The chain's CDR3 is CASSANPTPYEELFF. The CDR3 nucleotides read TGTGCCAGCAGCGCGAATCCGACTCCGTATGAAGAACTGTTTTTT.

This clonotype has a count of ten or more. V gene TRBV5-5 combines with J gene TRBJ2-5, with TRBD1 identical over 10 bases. The CDR3 contains 15 residues. V gave up 3 bases and J gave up 4 bases; unmatched junction bases: 6. CDR1 and CDR2 from the germline V gene are SGHKS and YYEKEE (reference sequence). The CDR3 loop reads CASSWGTGVGETQYF. CDR3 sequence (DNA): TGTGCCAGCAGCTGGGGGACAGGGGTTGGAGAGACCCAGTACTTC.

Concerning this clonotype: One end of the junction is discordant with germline, which a read error may explain. CDR3 sequence: CAHSQGWSDTTNKKLFF. The DNA for the CDR3 is TGCGCCCACAGCCAAGGTTGGTCGGACACAACTAATAAAAAACTGTTTTTT. The chain links TRBV4-1 to TRBJ1-4; the D gene is possibly TRBD1 (5 bases). The CDR3 runs 17 residues. The germline CDR1 and CDR2 sequences are MGHRA and YSYEKL.

This clonotype was seen more than once but under ten times. At one end the junction does not follow the germline gene, possibly because of a read error. The V gene is TRBV28, the J gene TRBJ2-2, with 12 bases that match TRBD2. Germline-derived CDR1 and CDR2 are MDHEN and SYDVKM. CDR3 size: 16 residues. The chain's CDR3 is CASIGLAGGNAGELFF. CDR3 nucleotides: TGTGCCAGCATTGGGCTAGCGGGAGGGAACGCCGGGGAGCTGTTTTTT.